Described below is a single TCR beta chain sequence and its context. Its recognized antigen is unknown. The record has no base qualities; no much larger clone is one base away. The source of the sample is a study of technical replicates of blood from a few donors (dated by TCRdb to between 2016 and 2019). Including the terminal cysteine and phenylalanine, the CDR3 comprises 15 residues. The DNA shown is the 45-base CDR3, in frame from base 1. CDR1 and CDR2, looked up from the germline V gene (reference sequence), are MNHEY and SMNVEV. At the junction V is shortened by 5 bases and J by 5 bases; bases outside the gene matches: 9. The method behind the library was the immunoSEQ multiplex PCR assay. Entries here come from immuneACCESS through TCRdb and include only in-frame sequences with V and J called. Some clones fail to appear in such tables; in the studies checked, an unresolved V gene covers under half of the shortfall, and the cause of the remainder is unknown. The table for this sample lists tens of thousands of clones; about 81% of them were counted only once. The ten largest make up approximately 4% of the sample.

The sequence derives from a human donor in good health. Some clones in this sample may be carry-over from other donors' samples. The rearrangement combines TRBV27 with TRBJ2-5; 9 junctional bases match TRBD1. The sequenced sample was PBMCs. Here is the DNA: TGTGCCAGCAGTCGGGGGACAGGGCTTGCGGAGACCCAGTACTTC. This is translated as CASSRGTGLAETQYF.